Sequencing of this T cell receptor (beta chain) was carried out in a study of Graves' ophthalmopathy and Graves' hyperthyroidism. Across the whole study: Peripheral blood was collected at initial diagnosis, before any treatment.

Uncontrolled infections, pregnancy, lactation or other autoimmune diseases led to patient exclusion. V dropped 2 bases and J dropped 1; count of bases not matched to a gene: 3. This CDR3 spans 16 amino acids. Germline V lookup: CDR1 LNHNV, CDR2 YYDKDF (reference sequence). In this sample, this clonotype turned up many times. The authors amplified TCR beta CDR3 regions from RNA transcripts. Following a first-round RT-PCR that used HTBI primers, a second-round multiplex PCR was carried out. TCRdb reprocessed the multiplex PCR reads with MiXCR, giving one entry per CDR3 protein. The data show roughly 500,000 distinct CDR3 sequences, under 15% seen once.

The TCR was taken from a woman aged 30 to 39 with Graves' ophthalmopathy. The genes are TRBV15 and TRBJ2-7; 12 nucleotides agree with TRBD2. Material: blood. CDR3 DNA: TGTGCCACCAGCAGATCTGGGACTAGCGGGTCCTACGAGCAGTACTTC. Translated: CATSRSGTSGSYEQYF.